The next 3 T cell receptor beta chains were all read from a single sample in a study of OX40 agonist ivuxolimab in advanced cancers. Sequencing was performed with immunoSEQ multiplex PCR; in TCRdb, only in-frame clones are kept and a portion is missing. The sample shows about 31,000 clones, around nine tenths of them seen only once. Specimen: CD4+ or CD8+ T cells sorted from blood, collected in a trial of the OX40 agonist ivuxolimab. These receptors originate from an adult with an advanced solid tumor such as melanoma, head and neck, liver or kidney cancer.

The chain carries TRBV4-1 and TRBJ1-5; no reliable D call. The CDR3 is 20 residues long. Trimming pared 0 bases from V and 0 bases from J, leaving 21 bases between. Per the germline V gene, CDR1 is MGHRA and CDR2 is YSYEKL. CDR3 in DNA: TGCGCCAGCAGCCAAGAAGAATTCGGGCTGCAGATTTATAGCAATCAGCCCCAGCATTTT. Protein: CASSQEEFGLQIYSNQPQHF.

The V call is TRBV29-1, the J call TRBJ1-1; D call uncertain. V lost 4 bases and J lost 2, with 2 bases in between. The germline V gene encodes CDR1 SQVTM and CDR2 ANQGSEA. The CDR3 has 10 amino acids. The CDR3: CSVGNTEAFF. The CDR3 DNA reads TGCAGCGTTGGTAACACTGAAGCTTTCTTT.

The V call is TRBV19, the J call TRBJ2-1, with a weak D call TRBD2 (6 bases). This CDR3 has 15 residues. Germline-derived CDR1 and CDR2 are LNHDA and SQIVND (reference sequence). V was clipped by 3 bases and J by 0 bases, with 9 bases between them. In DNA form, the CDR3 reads TGTGCCAGTAGTATTTATAGCGGCTCCTACAATGAGCAGTTCTTC. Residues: CASSIYSGSYNEQFF.